The table lists the clone carrying this TCR beta chain with many counts. Its matching antigen is unknown. This CDR3 region has 13 residues. V was cut by 0 bases and J by 5 bases, with 7 bases left in between. In germline, CDR1 is KGHSH, CDR2 LQKENI. RNA transcripts provided the source from which TCR beta CDR3 regions were amplified. HTBI primers were the set used in a first-round RT-PCR of the TCR CDR3. TCRdb ran MiXCR on the multiplex PCR reads and lists one entry per CDR3 protein. The sample carries about half a million distinct CDR3 sequences, about 20% recorded once. This record belongs to a study of T cells in Graves' hyperthyroidism and ophthalmopathy. Study-level background: Peripheral blood was taken when the disease was first diagnosed, before any treatment began. Study-wide results and caveats: Ophthalmopathy onset followed model prediction by a median approximately six months.

Diagnosis relied on clinical symptoms, serum thyroxine and TRAb, thyroid ultrasound and orbital computed tomography. The V gene is TRBV18, the J gene TRBJ1-2; D gene ambiguous. Sample: blood. The TCR originated in a man aged 40-49 years with Graves' ophthalmopathy. CDR3 region: CASSPPLGYGYTF. The CDR3 region has the DNA TGTGCCAGCTCACCACCGCTAGGTTATGGCTACACCTTC.